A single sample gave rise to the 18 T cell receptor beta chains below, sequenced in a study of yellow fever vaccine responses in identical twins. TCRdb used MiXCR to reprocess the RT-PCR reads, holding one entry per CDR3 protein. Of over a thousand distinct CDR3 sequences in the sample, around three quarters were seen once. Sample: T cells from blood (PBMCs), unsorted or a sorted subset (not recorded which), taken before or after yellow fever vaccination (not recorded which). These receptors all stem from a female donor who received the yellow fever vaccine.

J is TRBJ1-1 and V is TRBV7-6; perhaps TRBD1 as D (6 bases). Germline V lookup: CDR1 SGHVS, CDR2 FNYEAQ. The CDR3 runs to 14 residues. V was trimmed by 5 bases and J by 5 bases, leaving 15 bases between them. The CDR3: CASSLNRAGTEAFF. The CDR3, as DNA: TGTGCCAGCAGCCTCAACAGGGCAGGGACTGAAGCTTTCTTT.

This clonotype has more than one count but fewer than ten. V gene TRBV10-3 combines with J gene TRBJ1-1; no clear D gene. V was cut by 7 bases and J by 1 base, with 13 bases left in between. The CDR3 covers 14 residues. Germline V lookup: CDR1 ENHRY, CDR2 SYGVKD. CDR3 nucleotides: TGTGCCATCAAGGACGGGCGGGAGAACACTGAAGCTTTCTTT. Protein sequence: CAIKDGRENTEAFF.

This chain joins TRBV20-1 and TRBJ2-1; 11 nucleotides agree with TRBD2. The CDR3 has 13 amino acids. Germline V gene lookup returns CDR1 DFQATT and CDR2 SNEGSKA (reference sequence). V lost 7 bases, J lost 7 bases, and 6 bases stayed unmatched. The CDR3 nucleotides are TGCAGTGTCGTAGCGGGAGGGATGAATGAGCAGTTCTTC. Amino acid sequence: CSVVAGGMNEQFF.

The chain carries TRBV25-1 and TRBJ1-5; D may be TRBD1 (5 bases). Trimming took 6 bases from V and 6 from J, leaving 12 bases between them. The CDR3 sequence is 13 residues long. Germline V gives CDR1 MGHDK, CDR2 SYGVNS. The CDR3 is CASSERGPQPQHF. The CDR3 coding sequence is TGTGCCAGCAGCGAAAGGGGCCCTCAGCCCCAGCATTTT.

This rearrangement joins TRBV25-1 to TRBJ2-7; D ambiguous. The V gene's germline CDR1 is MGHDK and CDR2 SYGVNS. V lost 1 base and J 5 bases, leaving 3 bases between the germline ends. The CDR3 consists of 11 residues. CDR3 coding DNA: TGTGCCAGCAGTGAATGGGACGAGCAGTACGTC. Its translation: CASSEWDEQYV.

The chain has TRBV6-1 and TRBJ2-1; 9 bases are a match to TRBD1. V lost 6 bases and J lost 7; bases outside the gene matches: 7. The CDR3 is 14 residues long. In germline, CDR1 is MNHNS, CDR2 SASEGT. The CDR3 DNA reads TGTGCCAGCAGGGCCAACAGGGGGCTAAATGAGCAGTTCTTC. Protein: CASRANRGLNEQFF.

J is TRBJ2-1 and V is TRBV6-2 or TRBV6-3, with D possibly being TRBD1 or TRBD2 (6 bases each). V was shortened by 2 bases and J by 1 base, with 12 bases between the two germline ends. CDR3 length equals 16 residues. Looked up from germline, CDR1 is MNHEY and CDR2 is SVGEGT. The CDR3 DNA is TGTGCCAGCAGTTACCTGGGGGGCATTTCCTACAATGAGCAGTTCTTC. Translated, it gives CASSYLGGISYNEQFF.

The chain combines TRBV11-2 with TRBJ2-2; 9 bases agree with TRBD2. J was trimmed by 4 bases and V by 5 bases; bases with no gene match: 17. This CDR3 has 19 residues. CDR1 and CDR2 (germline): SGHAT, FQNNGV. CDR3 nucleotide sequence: TGTGCCAGCAGCCCAAGTCGGGTAGCGGGAGCGGGGAGCACCGGGGAGCTGTTTTTT. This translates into CASSPSRVAGAGSTGELFF.

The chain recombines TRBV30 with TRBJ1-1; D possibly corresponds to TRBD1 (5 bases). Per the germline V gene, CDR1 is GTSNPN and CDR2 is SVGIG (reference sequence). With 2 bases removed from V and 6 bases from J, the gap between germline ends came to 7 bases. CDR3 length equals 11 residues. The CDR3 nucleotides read TGTGCCTGGAGTAGGGGTCCTGAAGCTTTCTTT. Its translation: CAWSRGPEAFF.

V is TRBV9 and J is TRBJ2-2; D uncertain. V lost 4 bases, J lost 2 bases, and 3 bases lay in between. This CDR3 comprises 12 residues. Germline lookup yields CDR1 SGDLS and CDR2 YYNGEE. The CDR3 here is CASSTNTGELFF. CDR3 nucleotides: TGTGCCAGCAGCACCAACACCGGGGAGCTGTTTTTT.

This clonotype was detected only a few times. The CDR3 protein is CASSERRPGENEQFF. CDR3 nucleotide sequence: TGCGCCAGCAGTGAACGTCGACCGGGGGAGAATGAGCAGTTCTTC. The chain is built from TRBV10-1 and TRBJ2-1; D is perhaps TRBD2 (6 bases). The CDR3 covers 15 residues. Trimming took off 3 bases at V and 7 bases at J, with 16 bases between the two ends. The V gene's germline CDR1 is WNHNN and CDR2 SYGVQD (reference sequence).

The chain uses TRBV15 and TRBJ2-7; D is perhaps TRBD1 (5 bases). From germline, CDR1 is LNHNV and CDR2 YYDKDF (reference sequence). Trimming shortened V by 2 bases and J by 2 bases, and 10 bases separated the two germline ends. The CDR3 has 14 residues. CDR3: CATSRHDSPYEQYF. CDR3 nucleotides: TGTGCCACCAGCAGACACGACAGTCCCTACGAGCAGTACTTC.

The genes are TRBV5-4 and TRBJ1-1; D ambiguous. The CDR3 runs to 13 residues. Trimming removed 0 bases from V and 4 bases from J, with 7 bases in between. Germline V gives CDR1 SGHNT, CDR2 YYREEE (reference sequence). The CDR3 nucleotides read TGTGCCAGCAGCTTGGTCGAGGGCACTGAAGCTTTCTTT. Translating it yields CASSLVEGTEAFF.

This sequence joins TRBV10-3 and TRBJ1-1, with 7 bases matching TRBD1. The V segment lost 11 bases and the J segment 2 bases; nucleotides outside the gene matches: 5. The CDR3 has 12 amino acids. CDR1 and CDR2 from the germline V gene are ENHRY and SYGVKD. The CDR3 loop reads CASGTANTEAFF. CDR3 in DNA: TGTGCCTCGGGGACAGCCAACACTGAAGCTTTCTTT.

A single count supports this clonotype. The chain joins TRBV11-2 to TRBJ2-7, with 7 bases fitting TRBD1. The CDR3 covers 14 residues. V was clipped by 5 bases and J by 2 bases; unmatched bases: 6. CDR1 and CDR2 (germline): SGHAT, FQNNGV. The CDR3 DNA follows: TGTGCCAGCAGCACCCGACAGGGACCCTACGAGCAGTACTTC. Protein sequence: CASSTRQGPYEQYF. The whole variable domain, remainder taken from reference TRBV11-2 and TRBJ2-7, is EAGVAQSPRYKIIEKRQSVAFWCNPISGHATLYWYQQILGQGPKLLIQFQNNGVVDDSQLPKDRFSAERLKGVDSTLKIQPAKLEDSAVYLCASSTRQGPYEQYFGPGTRLTVT.

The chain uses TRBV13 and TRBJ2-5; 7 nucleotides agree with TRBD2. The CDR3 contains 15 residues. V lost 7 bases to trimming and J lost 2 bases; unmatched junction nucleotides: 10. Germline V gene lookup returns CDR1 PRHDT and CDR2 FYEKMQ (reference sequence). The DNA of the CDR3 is TGTGCCAGCATCAAAGCGGCGGGAGTTCAAGAGACCCAGTACTTC. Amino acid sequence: CASIKAAGVQETQYF. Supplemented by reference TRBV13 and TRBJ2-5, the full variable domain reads AAGVIQSPRHLIKEKRETATLKCYPIPRHDTVYWYQQGPGQDPQFLISFYEKMQSDKGSIPDRFSAQQFSDYHSELNMSSLELGDSALYFCASIKAAGVQETQYFGPGTRLLVL.

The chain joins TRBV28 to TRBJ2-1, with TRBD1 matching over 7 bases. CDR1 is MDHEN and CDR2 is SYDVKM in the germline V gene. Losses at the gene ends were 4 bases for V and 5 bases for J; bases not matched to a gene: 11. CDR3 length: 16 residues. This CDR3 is CASSSTGTAVDNEQFF. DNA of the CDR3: TGTGCCAGCAGTTCGACCGGGACAGCAGTTGACAATGAGCAGTTCTTC.

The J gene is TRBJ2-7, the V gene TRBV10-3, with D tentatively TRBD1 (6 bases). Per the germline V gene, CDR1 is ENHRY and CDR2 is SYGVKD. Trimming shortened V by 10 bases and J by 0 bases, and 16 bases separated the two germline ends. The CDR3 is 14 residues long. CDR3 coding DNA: TGTGCCACTATAGGACAGCTCTCCTCCTACGAGCAGTACTTC. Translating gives CATIGQLSSYEQYF.